This passage covers 5 T cell receptor beta chains from one sample sequenced in a study of glioma-infiltrating T cells. The iRepertoire nested amplicon-rescue multiplex PCR amplified TCR alpha and beta CDR3s from RNA. TCRdb re-derived calls from the multiplex PCR reads in MiXCR, one entry per CDR3 protein. The sample holds about 130,000 distinct CDR3 sequences; roughly a quarter are singletons and the top ten take around a quarter. The specimen sequenced was glioma tissue, nonneoplastic brain tissue, or PBMCs (not recorded which). Receptors were obtained from a human donor with low-grade glioma or glioblastoma, undergoing nonglioma brain surgery, or in good health (not recorded which).

The V gene is TRBV11-1, the J gene TRBJ2-1; 12 bases are shared with TRBD2. V was pared by 6 bases and J by 8 bases, with 5 bases of the junction left unmatched. In germline, CDR1 is SGHAT, CDR2 FQDESV (reference sequence). This CDR3 is built from 14 residues. Here the CDR3 DNA reads TGTGCCAGCAGGGGACTAGCGGGTTTCGATGAGCAGTTCTTC. It codes for CASRGLAGFDEQFF.

Ten or more counts support this clonotype. The chain employs TRBV20-1 and TRBJ1-1, with TRBD1 identical over 7 bases. This CDR3 region has 11 residues. Germline CDR1 DFQATT, CDR2 SNEGSKA (reference sequence). J was trimmed by 7 bases and V by 6 bases; bases with no gene match: 5. The CDR3 loop is CSAKGAIEAFF. The CDR3 DNA sequence: TGCAGTGCCAAGGGGGCCATTGAAGCTTTCTTT.

This clonotype was observed at least ten times. The V gene is TRBV27, the J gene TRBJ2-1, with D possibly matching TRBD1 (5 bases). The V end was cut by 6 bases, the J end by 2 bases, with 11 bases between. Per germline, CDR1 MNHEY and CDR2 SMNVEV (reference sequence). The CDR3 is 14 residues long. The CDR3 sequence: CASSLTGTYNEQFF. In nucleotides, the CDR3 is TGTGCCAGCAGCCTAACAGGAACCTACAATGAGCAGTTCTTC.

The genes are TRBV4-1 and TRBJ2-5; a weak D match, TRBD1 (5 bases). Germline V gene sequence: CDR1 MGHRA, CDR2 YSYEKL. The V end lost 1 base, the J end lost 3 bases, and 9 bases lay between the germline ends. There are 14 residues in the CDR3. The CDR3 region has the DNA TGCGCCAGCAGCCAAGGTCTGACAGAAGAGACCCAGTACTTC. It is translated as CASSQGLTEETQYF.

This chain connects TRBV4-1 to TRBJ2-5; D is undetermined. The V end lost 0 bases, the J end lost 7 bases, and 6 bases lay between the germline ends. Germline V gene data show CDR1 as MGHRA and CDR2 as YSYEKL. The CDR3 is 12 amino acids. The CDR3: CASSQDLATQYF. CDR3 DNA sequence: TGCGCCAGCAGCCAAGATTTGGCGACCCAGTACTTC.